This TCR beta chain is from a study of blood T cells in healthy people across ages. Study-wide points: Unsorted PBMC material precluded a definitive naive versus antigen-experienced comparison. As age increased, TCR beta diversity per million T cells fell in a roughly linear fashion. Lack of knowledge of donor CMV status possibly confounded expanded clonotype changes.

Isolation per sample recovered at least 6.5 million PBMCs. PCR was performed a second time for roughly 7 to 11 cycles using a sample-barcoded 5' primer and a J-beta primer mix. TCRdb independently ran MiXCR on the 5' RACE reads; one entry per CDR3 protein. The data hold 700,000 to 850,000 distinct CDR3 sequences, with roughly 50% observed a single time. With respect to this clonotype: What it recognizes is unknown.

The junction had 6 bases not matched to a gene; V was cut back by 6 bases and J by 2 bases. Germline assignment: CDR1 SGHVS and CDR2 FQNEAQ. This CDR3 region has 16 residues. The chain has TRBV7-8 and TRBJ2-7; TRBD2 agrees at 14 bases. Sequencing used blood. The receptor's source is a man older than 75 in good health. CDR3 region: CASSQGLAGVPYEQYF. The CDR3 DNA sequence: TGTGCCAGCAGTCAGGGACTAGCGGGAGTTCCCTACGAGCAGTACTTC. Filled out from reference TRBV7-8 and TRBJ2-7, the complete variable domain reads GAGVSQSPRYKVAKRGQDVALRCDPISGHVSLFWYQQALGQGPEFLTYFQNEAQLDKSGLPSDRFFAERPEGSVSTLKIQRTQQEDSAVYLCASSQGLAGVPYEQYFGPGTRLTVT.